This section outlines one TCR beta chain sequence together with its context. Its cognate antigen is unknown. Germline lookup yields CDR1 ENHRY and CDR2 SYGVKD. V shed 10 bases and J shed 0 bases, with 14 bases lying between them. The CDR3 contains 14 residues. As for treatment: some 19 received Ad26.COV2.S at low or high dose, single or two shots; 5 received placebo; per-sample allocation not given. The samples date from day 63 after the first vaccine or placebo injection. Only in-frame clones appear in the TCRdb table, and some are missing; sequencing was by immunoSEQ multiplex PCR. The sample yields 300,000 to 500,000 clones, around 85% seen once. This entry comes from a study of Ad26.COV2.S vaccination and SARS-CoV-2 variants. Study results and limitations: Vaccinated individuals (as opposed to placebo recipients) had higher spike-specific TCR breadth.

This rearrangement joins TRBV10-3 to TRBJ2-3; no reliable D call. The source was peripheral blood, collected in a trial of Ad26.COV2.S vaccine versus placebo. The source of this sequence is a person between 18 and 60 years old who received the Ad26.COV2.S COVID-19 vaccine or a placebo. CDR3 DNA sequence: TGTGCCACCAGGCAGTGGGAAAGCACAGATACGCAGTATTTT. It translates to CATRQWESTDTQYF.